This T cell receptor (beta chain) was captured in a study of identical twins (dated by TCRdb to 2016 to 2018). Some background on the complete study: The study deep-sequenced TCR alpha and beta repertoires from monozygotic twins, unrelated adults of various ages and cord blood to test whether fetal clonotypes persist. To rule out contamination, the twin experiments were replicated at different times with different library preparation protocols. What the research found in general, with its limitations: Invariant T cells such as MAIT and iNKT could partly confound zero-insertion analyses, though diverse VJ usage argued against this for most clonotypes. Compared with coincidental sharing between unrelated individuals, an excess of low generation-probability sequences was observed among out-of-frame TCR alpha sequences shared between twins. Out-of-frame TCR alpha sharing in monozygotic twins was systematically underestimated by recombination models, whereas sharing between unrelated individuals was in agreement with the recombination models. Fewer insertions were carried by abundant cord blood beta clonotypes; a weaker similar trend was observed in young adult naive repertoires, while no such trend was observed in memory repertoires. Conclusions relied on cross-sectional statistical analysis, since the same donors could not be followed over many years. Excess twin sharing in beta out-of-frame sequences was weaker because fewer shared sequences lowered the signal-to-noise ratio.

Only a few counts were recorded for this clonotype. Its antigen is not yet known. Base qualities are not recorded, but no much larger clone differs from it by a single base. CDR1 and CDR2, looked up from the germline V gene (reference sequence), are MNHEY and SMNVEV. Including cysteine and phenylalanine, the CDR3 has 15 amino acids. Only the CDR3 DNA is retained, 45 bases long and in frame from the first base. Between the V and J ends, shortened by 4 bases and 4 bases respectively, the junction contains 16 bases. The library was obtained by 5' RACE. Sequencer: Illumina HiSeq 2000. Template switching added a universal primer binding site, and the final cDNA carried a unique molecular identifier that allowed TCR cDNA molecules to be counted accurately. Specific primers in the conserved constant-segment region were used to synthesize first-strand cDNA for the TCR alpha and beta chains. To control for contamination, each cDNA library was double barcoded with a SMART-Mk sample barcode plus Illumina barcodes. TruSeq adapter sequences, together with Illumina sample barcodes, were added in two successive PCR steps. The TCR alpha and beta cDNA libraries were sequenced on the Illumina HiSeq platform using custom primers. The authors processed their data as follows. MiGEC processed the raw reads to extract unique molecular identifiers, while MiXCR was used to determine the CDR3 positions. Recombination models were inferred per individual with the repgenHMM and IGoR tools using an EM algorithm. Shared clonotypes were analyzed with the tcR package in R, and sharing was normalized by the product of cloneset sizes. To study raw recombination free of thymic and clonal selection effects, out-of-frame nonproductive sequences were analyzed. The public reads were run again by TCRdb, first through fastp at Q25 and then through MiXCR, and only productive beta chains were kept. Each entry is one CDR3 protein sequence, shown with its most common DNA and genes. The authors' filters were not applied to this entry. The table for this sample lists 1.5 million to 2 million distinct CDR3 sequences; about 32% of them were counted only once. Under 0.35% of the sample is held by the ten biggest clonotypes.

Only healthy Caucasian donors were included. The material sequenced was cord blood. Recombination linked TRBV27 to TRBJ1-2; tentative D gene TRBD1, with 5 bases matching. The sequence came from a newborn girl in good health. The CDR3 has the sequence CASSSGRQILYGYTF. The DNA reads TGTGCCAGCAGTTCGGGGAGACAGATTCTCTATGGCTACACCTTC.